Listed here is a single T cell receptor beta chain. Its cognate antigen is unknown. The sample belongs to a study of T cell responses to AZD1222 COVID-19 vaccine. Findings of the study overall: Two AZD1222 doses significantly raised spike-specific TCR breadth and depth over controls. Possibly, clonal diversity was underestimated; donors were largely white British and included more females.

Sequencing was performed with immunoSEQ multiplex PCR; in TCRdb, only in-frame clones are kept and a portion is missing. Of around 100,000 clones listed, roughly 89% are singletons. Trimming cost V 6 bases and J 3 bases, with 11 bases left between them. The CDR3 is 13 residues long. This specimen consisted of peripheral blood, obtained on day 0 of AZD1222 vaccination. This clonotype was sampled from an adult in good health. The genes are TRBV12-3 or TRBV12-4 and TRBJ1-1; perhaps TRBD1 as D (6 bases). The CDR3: CASRLQGHTEAFF. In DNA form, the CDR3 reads TGTGCCAGCAGACTACAGGGACACACTGAAGCTTTCTTT.